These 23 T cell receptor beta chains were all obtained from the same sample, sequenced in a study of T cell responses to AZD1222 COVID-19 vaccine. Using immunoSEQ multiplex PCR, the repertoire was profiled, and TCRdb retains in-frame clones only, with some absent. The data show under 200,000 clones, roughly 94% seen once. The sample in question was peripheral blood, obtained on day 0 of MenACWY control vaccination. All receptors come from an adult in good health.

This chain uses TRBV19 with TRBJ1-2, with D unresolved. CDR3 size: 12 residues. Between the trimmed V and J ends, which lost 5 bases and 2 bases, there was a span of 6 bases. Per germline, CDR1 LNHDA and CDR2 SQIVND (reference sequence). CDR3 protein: CASSPANYGYTF. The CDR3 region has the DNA TGTGCCAGTAGTCCGGCGAACTATGGCTACACCTTC.

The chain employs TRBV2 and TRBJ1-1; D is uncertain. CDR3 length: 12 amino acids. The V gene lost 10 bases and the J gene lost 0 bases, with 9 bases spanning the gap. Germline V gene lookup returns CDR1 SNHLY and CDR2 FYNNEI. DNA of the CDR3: TGTGCCACTACGGGCGTGAACACTGAAGCTTTCTTT. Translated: CATTGVNTEAFF.

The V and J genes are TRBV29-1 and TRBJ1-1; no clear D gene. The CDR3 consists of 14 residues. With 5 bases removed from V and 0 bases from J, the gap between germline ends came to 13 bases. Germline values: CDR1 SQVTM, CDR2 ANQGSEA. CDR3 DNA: TGCAGCGTTTTCCGGGCGGGAGTGAACACTGAAGCTTTCTTT. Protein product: CSVFRAGVNTEAFF.

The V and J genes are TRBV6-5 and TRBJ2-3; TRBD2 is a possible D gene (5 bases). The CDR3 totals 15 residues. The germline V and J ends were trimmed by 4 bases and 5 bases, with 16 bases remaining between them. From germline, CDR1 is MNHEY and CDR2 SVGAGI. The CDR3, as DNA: TGTGCCAGCAGTTCCTACGGGCGGGCGGGAGATACGCAGTATTTT. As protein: CASSSYGRAGDTQYF.

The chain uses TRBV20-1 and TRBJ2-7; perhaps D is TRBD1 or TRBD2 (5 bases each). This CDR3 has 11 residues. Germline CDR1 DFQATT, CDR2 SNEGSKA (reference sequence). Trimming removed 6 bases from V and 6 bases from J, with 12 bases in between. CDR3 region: CSAQFGAEQYF. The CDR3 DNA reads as TGCAGTGCCCAGTTCGGGGCCGAGCAGTACTTC.

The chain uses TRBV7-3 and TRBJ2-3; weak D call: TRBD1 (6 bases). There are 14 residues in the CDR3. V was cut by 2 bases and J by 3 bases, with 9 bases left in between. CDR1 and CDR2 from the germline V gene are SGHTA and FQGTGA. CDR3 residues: CASSLLRGTDTQYF. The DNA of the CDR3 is TGTGCCAGCAGCTTACTGAGGGGGACAGATACGCAGTATTTT.

Written as DNA, the CDR3 is TGTGCCAGCAGCGGCAGGGGACTAGCGGGTGCCGGGGAGCTGTTTTTT. Amino acids: CASSGRGLAGAGELFF. The J gene is TRBJ2-2, the V gene TRBV13; 12 positions match TRBD2. From germline, CDR1 is PRHDT and CDR2 FYEKMQ (reference sequence). The V segment lost 5 bases and the J segment 6 bases; nucleotides outside the gene matches: 7. The CDR3 spans 16 residues.

The DNA for the CDR3 is TGTGCCAGTAGTATAGCCCCGGGCTCCGGAAACACCATATATTTT. Protein: CASSIAPGSGNTIYF. The rearrangement joins TRBV19 to TRBJ1-3; D unclear. CDR1 LNHDA and CDR2 SQIVND come from the germline V gene (reference sequence). V lost 1 base, J lost 4 bases, and 11 bases lay in between. This CDR3 region has 15 residues.

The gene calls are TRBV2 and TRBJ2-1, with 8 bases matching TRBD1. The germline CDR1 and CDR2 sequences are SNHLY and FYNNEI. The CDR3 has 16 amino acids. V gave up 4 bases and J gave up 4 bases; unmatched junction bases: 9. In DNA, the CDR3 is TGTGCCAGCAGTGCCCCACAGGGGGTGGCTTACAATGAGCAGTTCTTC. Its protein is CASSAPQGVAYNEQFF.

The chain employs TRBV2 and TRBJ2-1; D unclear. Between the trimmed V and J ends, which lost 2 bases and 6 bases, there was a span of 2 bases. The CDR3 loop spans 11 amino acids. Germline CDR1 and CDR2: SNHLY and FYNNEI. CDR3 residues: CASSEPNEQFF. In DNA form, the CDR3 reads TGTGCCAGCAGTGAACCCAATGAGCAGTTCTTC.

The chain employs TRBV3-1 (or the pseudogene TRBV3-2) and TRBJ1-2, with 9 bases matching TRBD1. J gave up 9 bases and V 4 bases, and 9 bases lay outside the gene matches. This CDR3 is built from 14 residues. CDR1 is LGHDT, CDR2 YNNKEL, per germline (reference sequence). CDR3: CASSRTGGDGRYTF. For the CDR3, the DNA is TGTGCCAGCAGCCGTACAGGGGGCGACGGGCGCTACACCTTC.

As DNA, the CDR3 is TGTGCCAGCAGTGAAGCCGCAGGGGCCACTGAAGCTTTCTTT. Its protein is CASSEAAGATEAFF. This chain joins TRBV6-1 and TRBJ1-1, with D perhaps TRBD1 (6 bases). Germline assignment: CDR1 MNHNS and CDR2 SASEGT. CDR3 length: 14 amino acids. V was pared by 0 bases and J by 4 bases, with 9 bases between.

The CDR3 DNA is TGTGCCAGCAGTTTAAGCAGTTACTCTGGAAACACCATATATTTT. Translating it yields CASSLSSYSGNTIYF. This sequence joins TRBV27 and TRBJ1-3; D remains unclear. The CDR3 contains 15 residues. The V end lost 2 bases, the J end lost 0 bases, and 8 bases lay between the germline ends. Germline lookup yields CDR1 MNHEY and CDR2 SMNVEV (reference sequence).

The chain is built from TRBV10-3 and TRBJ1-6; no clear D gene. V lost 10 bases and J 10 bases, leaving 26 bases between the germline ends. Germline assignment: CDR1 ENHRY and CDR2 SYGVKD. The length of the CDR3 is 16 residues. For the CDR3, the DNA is TGTGCCAACCCCCCGGTGGGGAACGTTGGGGAATCACCCCTCCACTTT. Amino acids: CANPPVGNVGESPLHF.

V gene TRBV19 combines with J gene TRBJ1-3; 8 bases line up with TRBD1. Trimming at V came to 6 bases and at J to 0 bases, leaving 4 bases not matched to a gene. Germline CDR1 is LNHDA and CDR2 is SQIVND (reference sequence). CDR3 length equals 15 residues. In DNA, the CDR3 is TGTGCCAGTAGCCCGGACAGGGTCTCTGGAAACACCATATATTTT. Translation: CASSPDRVSGNTIYF. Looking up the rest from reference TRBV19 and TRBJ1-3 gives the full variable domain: DGGITQSPKYLFRKEGQNVTLSCEQNLNHDAMYWYRQDPGQGLRLIYYSQIVNDFQKGDIAEGYSVSREKKESFPLTVTSAQKNPTAFYLCASSPDRVSGNTIYFGEGSWLTVV.

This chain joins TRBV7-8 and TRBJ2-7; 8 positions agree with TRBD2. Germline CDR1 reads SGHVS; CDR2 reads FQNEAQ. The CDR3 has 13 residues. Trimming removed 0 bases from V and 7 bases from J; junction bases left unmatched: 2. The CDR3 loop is CASSLAASGEQYF. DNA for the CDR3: TGTGCCAGCAGCTTAGCGGCTAGCGGGGAGCAGTACTTC.

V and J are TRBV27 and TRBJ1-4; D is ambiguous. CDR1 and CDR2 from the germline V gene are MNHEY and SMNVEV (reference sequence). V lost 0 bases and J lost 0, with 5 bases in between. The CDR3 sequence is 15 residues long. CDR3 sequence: CASSLSTATNEKLFF. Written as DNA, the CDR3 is TGTGCCAGCAGTTTATCTACAGCAACTAATGAAAAACTGTTTTTT.

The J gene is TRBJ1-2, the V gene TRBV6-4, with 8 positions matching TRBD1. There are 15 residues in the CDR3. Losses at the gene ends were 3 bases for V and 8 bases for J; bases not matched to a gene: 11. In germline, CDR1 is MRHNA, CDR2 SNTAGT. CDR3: CASSEDPTGAQGYTF. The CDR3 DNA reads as TGTGCCAGCAGTGAGGACCCGACAGGGGCGCAAGGCTACACCTTC.

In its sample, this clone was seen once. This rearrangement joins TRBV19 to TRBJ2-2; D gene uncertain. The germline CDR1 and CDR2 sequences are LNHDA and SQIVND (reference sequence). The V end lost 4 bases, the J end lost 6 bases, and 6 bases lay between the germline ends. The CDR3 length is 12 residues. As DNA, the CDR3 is TGTGCCAGTAGTACCTTCTCCGGGGAGCTGTTTTTT. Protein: CASSTFSGELFF.

CDR3 nucleotides: TGCGCCAGCAGCTTGTTCGGGGCCAAGGAGACCCAGTACTTC. Its translation is CASSLFGAKETQYF. V and J are TRBV5-1 and TRBJ2-5; D may be TRBD1 or TRBD2 (5 bases each). There are 14 residues in the CDR3. Trimming cost V 1 base and J 5 bases, with 12 bases left between them. Germline values: CDR1 SGHRS, CDR2 YFSETQ.

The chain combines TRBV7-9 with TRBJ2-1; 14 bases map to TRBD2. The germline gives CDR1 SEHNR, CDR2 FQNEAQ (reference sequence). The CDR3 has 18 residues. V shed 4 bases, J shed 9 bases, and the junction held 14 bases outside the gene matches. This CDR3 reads CASSSWTSGRSLSSEQFF. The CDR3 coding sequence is TGTGCCAGCAGCTCCTGGACTAGCGGGAGGTCCCTGTCCAGTGAGCAGTTCTTC.

As DNA, the CDR3 is TGCGCCAGCAGCACGGGACAGGGGGCCTACGAGCAGTACTTC. Its translation: CASSTGQGAYEQYF. V and J are TRBV5-1 and TRBJ2-7; 11 bases fit TRBD1. CDR1 and CDR2 (germline): SGHRS, YFSETQ. The CDR3 runs to 14 residues. The ends lost 4 bases at V and 2 bases at J; junction bases unmatched: 2. Based on the CDR3 plus reference TRBV5-1 and TRBJ2-7, the full variable domain is KAGVTQTPRYLIKTRGQQVTLSCSPISGHRSVSWYQQTPGQGLQFLFEYFSETQRNKGNFPGRFSGRQFSNSRSEMNVSTLELGDSALYLCASSTGQGAYEQYFGPGTRLTVT.

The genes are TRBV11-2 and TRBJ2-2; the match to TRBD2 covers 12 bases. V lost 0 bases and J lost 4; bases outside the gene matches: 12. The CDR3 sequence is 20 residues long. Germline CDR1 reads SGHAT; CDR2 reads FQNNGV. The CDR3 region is CASSLDLPGLAGGLTGELFF. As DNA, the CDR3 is TGTGCCAGCAGCTTAGATCTCCCTGGTCTAGCGGGAGGGCTCACCGGGGAGCTGTTTTTT.